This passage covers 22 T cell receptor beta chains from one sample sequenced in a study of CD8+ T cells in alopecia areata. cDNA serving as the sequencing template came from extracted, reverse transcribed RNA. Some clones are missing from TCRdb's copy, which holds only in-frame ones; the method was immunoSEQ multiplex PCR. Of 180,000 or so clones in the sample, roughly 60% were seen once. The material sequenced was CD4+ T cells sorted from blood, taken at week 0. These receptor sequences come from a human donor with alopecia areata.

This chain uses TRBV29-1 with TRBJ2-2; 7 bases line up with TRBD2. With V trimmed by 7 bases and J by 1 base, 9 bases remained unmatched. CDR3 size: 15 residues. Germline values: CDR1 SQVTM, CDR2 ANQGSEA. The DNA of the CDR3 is TGCAGCGCCCGGGAGGCGGGAAGGAACACCGGGGAGCTGTTTTTT. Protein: CSAREAGRNTGELFF.

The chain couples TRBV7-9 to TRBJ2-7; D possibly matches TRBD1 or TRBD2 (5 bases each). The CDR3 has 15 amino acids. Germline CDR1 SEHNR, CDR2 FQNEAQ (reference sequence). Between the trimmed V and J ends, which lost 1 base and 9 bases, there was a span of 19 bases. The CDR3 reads CASSLVDRADSLQYF. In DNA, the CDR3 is TGTGCCAGCAGCTTAGTTGACAGAGCGGACTCCTTGCAGTACTTC.

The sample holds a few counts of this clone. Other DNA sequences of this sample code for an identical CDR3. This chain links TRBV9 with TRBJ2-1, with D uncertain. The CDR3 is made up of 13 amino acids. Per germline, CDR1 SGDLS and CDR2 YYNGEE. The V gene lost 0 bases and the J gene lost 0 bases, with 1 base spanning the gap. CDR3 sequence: CASSVGSYNEQFF. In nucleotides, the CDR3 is TGTGCCAGCAGCGTAGGCTCCTACAATGAGCAGTTCTTC.

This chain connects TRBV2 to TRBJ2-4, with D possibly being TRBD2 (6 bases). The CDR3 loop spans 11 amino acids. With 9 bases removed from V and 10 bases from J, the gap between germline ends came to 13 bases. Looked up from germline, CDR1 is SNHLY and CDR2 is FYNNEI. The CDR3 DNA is TGTGCCAGTGCACCGGCGGGAATTCAGTACTTC. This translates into CASAPAGIQYF.

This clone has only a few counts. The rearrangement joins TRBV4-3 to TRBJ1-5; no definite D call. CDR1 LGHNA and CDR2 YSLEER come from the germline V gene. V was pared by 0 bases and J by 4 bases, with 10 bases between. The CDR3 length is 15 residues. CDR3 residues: CASSQDLIPNQPQHF. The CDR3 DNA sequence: TGCGCCAGCAGCCAAGATTTAATCCCAAATCAGCCCCAGCATTTT.

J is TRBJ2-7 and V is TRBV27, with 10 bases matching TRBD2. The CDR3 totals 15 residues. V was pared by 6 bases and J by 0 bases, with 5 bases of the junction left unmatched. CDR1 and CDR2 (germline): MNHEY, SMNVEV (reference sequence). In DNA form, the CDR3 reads TGTGCCAGCAGAGTTAGCGGGGGGAGCTCCTACGAGCAGTACTTC. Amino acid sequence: CASRVSGGSSYEQYF.

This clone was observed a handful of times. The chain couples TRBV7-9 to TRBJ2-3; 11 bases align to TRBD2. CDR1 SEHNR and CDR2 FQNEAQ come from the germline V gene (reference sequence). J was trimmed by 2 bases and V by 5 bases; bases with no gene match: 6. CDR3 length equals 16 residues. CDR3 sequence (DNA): TGTGCCAGCAGCAAATGGACTAGCGGGTACACAGATACGCAGTATTTT. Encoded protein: CASSKWTSGYTDTQYF.

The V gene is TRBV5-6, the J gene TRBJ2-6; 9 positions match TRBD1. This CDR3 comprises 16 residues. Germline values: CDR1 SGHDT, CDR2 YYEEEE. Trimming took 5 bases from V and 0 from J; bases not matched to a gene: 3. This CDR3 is CASRGTGRSGANVLTF. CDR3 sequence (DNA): TGTGCCAGCAGGGGGACAGGGCGCTCTGGGGCCAACGTCCTGACTTTC.

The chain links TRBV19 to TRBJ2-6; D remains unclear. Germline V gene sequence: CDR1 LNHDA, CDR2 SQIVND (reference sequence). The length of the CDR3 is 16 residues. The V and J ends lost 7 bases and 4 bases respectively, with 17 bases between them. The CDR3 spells CASNDPGTWGANVLTF. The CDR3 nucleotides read TGTGCCAGTAACGATCCAGGAACCTGGGGGGCCAACGTCCTGACTTTC.

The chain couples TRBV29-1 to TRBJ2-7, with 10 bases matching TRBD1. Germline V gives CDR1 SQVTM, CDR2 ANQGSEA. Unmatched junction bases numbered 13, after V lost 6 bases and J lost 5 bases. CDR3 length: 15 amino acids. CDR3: CSVAMVDRGRNEQYF. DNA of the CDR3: TGCAGCGTCGCAATGGTGGACAGGGGGAGGAACGAGCAGTACTTC.

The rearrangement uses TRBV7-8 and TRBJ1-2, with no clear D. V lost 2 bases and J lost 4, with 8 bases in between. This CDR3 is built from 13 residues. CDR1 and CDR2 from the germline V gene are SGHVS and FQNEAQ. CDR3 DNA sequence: TGTGCCAGCAGCTTACTCGGACCCTATGGCTACACCTTC. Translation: CASSLLGPYGYTF.

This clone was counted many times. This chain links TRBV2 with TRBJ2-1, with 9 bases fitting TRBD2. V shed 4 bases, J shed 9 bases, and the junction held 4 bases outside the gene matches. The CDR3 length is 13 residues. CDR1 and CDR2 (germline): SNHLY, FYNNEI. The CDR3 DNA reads TGTGCCAGCAGTGGACTAGCGGAGAGTGAGCAGTTCTTC. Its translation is CASSGLAESEQFF.

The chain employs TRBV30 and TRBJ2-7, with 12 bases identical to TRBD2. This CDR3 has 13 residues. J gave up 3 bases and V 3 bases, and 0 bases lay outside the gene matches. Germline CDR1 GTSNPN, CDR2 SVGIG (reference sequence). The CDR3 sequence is CAWRLAGGYEQYF. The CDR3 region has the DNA TGTGCCTGGAGACTAGCGGGGGGCTACGAGCAGTACTTC.

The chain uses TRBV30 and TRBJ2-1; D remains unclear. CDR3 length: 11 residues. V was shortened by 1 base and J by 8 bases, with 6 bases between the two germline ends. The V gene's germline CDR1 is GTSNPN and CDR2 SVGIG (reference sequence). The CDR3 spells CAWSARDEQFF. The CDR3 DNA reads TGTGCCTGGAGTGCTCGGGATGAGCAGTTCTTC.

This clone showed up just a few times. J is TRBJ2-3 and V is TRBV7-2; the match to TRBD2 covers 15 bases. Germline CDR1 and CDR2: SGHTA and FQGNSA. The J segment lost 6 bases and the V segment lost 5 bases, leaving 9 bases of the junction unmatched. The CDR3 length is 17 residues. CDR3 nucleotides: TGTGCCAGCAGCCCCTGGACTAGCGGGGGGGCCCACGATACGCAGTATTTT. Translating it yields CASSPWTSGGAHDTQYF.

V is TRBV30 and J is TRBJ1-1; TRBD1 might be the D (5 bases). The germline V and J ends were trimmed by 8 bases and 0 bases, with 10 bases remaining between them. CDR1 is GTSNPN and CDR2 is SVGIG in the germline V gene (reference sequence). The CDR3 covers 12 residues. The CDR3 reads CAGHRLNTEAFF. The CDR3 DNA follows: TGTGCCGGACACCGGCTGAACACTGAAGCTTTCTTT.

The CDR3 DNA reads TGTGCCTGGAGTGTACTAGGGGACATTCAGTACTTC. Translated, it gives CAWSVLGDIQYF. The chain joins TRBV30 to TRBJ2-4, with D tentatively TRBD1 or TRBD2 (5 bases each). V was pared by 0 bases and J by 8 bases, with 8 bases between. CDR3 length: 12 residues. CDR1 and CDR2 from the germline V gene are GTSNPN and SVGIG (reference sequence).

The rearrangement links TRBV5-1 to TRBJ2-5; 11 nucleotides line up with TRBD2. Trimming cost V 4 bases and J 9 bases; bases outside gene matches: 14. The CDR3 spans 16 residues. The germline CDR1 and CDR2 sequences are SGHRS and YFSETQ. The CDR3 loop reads CASSQTSGGAWVPQYF. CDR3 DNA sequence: TGCGCCAGCAGCCAAACTAGCGGGGGAGCTTGGGTGCCCCAGTACTTC.

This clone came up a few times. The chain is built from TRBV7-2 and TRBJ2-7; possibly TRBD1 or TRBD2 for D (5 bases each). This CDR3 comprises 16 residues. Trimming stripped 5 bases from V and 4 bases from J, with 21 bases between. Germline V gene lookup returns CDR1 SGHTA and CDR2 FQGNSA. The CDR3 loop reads CASSLQPPGRRYEQYF. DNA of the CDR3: TGTGCCAGCAGCCTCCAACCTCCGGGACGACGTTACGAGCAGTACTTC.

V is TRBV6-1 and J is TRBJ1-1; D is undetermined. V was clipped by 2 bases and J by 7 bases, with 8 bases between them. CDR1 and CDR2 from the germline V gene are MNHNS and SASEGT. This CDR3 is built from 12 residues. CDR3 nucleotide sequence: TGTGCCAGCAGTGAATACACATTTGAAGCTTTCTTT. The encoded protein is CASSEYTFEAFF.

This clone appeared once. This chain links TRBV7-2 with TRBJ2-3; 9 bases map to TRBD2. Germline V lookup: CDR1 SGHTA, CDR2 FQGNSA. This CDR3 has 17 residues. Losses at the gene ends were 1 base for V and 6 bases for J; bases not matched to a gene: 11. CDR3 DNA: TGTGCCAGCAGCTTAGTAGGCGGGGGGGCCCCCCGGGATACGCAGTATTTT. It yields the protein CASSLVGGGAPRDTQYF.

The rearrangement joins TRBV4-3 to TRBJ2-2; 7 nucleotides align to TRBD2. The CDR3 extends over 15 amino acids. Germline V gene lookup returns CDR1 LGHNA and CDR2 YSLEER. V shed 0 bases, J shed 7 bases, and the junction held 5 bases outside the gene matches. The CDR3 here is CASSQEGGLDGELFF. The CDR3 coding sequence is TGCGCCAGCAGCCAAGAGGGAGGGTTGGACGGGGAGCTGTTTTTT.